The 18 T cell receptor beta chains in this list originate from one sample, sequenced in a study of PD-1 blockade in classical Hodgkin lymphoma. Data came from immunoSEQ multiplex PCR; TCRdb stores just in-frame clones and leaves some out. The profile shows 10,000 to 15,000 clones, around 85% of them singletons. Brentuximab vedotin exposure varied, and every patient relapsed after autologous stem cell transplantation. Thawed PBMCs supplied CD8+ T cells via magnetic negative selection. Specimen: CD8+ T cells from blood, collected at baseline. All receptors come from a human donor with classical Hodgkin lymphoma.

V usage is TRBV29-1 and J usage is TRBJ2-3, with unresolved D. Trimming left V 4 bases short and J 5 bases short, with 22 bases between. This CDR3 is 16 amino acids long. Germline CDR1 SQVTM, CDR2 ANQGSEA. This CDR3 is CSVGIPSETTGDTQYF. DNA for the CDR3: TGCAGCGTTGGTATTCCGTCGGAGACGACGGGAGATACGCAGTATTTT.

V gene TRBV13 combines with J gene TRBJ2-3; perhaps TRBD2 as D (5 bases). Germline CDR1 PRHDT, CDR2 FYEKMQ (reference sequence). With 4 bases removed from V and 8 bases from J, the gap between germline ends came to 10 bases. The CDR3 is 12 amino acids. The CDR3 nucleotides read TGTGCCAGCAGCTCCGGACTGGCTACGCAGTATTTT. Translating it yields CASSSGLATQYF. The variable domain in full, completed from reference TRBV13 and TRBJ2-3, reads AAGVIQSPRHLIKEKRETATLKCYPIPRHDTVYWYQQGPGQDPQFLISFYEKMQSDKGSIPDRFSAQQFSDYHSELNMSSLELGDSALYFCASSSGLATQYFGPGTRLTVL.

This CDR3 reads CAWSEAGVEQFF. The CDR3 bases are TGTGCCTGGAGTGAAGCGGGGGTTGAGCAGTTCTTC. The chain is built from TRBV30 and TRBJ2-1; 8 positions match TRBD2. The germline gives CDR1 GTSNPN, CDR2 SVGIG (reference sequence). The junction had 2 bases not matched to a gene; V was cut back by 1 base and J by 9 bases. CDR3 length equals 12 residues.

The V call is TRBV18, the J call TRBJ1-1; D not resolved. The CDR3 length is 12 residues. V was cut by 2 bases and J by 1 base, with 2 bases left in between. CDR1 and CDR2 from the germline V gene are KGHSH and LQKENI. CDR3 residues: CASSPGNTEAFF. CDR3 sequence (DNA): TGTGCCAGCTCACCAGGGAACACTGAAGCTTTCTTT.

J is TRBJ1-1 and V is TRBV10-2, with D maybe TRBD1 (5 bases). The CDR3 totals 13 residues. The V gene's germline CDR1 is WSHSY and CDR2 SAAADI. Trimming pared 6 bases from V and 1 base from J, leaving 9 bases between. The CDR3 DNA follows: TGCGCCAGCAGCTCGACAGAGAACACTGAAGCTTTCTTT. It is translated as CASSSTENTEAFF.

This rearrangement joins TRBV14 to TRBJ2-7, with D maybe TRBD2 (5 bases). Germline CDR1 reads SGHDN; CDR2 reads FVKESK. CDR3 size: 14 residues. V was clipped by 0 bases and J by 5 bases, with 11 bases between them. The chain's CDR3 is CASSQDFARDEQYF. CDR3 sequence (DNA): TGTGCCAGCAGCCAAGATTTTGCGAGGGACGAGCAGTACTTC.

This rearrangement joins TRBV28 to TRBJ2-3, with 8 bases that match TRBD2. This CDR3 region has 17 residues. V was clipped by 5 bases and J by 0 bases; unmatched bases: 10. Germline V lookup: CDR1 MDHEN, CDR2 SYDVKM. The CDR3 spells CASSHRGSGTSTDTQYF. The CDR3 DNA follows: TGTGCCAGCAGTCACCGGGGTAGCGGGACTAGCACAGATACGCAGTATTTT.

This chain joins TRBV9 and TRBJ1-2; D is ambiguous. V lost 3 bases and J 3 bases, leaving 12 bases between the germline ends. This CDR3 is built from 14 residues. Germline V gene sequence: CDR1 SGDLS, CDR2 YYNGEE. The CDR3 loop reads CASSALNRDYGYTF. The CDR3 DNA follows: TGTGCCAGCAGCGCATTAAACCGAGACTATGGCTACACCTTC.

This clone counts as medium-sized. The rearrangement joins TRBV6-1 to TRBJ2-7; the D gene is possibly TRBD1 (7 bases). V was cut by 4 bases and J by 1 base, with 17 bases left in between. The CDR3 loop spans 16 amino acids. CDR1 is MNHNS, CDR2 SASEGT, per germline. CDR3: CASSGGDSRWSYEQYF. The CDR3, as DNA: TGTGCCAGCAGTGGGGGGGACAGCAGATGGTCCTACGAGCAGTACTTC.

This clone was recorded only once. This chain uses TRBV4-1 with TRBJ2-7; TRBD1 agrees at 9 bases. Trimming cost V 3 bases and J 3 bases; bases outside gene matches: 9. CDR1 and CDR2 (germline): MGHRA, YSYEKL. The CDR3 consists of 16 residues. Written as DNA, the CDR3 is TGCGCCAGCAGCCATCCGGAAGGGACAGGGATCTACGAGCAGTACTTC. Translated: CASSHPEGTGIYEQYF.

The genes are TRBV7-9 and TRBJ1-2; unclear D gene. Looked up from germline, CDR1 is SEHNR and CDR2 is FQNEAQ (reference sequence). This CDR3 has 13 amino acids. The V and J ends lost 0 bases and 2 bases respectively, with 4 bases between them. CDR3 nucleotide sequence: TGTGCCAGCAGCTTAGCCGAAAACTATGGCTACACCTTC. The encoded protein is CASSLAENYGYTF.

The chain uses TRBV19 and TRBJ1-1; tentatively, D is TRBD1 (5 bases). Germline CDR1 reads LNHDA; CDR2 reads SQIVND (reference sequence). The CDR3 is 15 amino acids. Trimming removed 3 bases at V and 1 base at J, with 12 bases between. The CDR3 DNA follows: TGTGCCAGTAGTATCGGGGCCTCCACGAACACTGAAGCTTTCTTT. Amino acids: CASSIGASTNTEAFF.

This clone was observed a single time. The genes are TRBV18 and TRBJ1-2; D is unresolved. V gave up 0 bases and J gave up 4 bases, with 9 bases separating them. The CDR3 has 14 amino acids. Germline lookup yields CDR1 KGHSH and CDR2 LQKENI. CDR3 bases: TGTGCCAGCTCACCACCAGGGCTCGCCTATGGCTACACCTTC. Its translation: CASSPPGLAYGYTF.

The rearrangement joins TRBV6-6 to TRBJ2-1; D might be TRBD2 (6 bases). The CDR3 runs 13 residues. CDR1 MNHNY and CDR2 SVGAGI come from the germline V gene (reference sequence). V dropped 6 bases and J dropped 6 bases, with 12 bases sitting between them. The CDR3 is CASSEEGFNEQFF. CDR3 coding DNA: TGTGCCAGCAGCGAGGAGGGGTTCAATGAGCAGTTCTTC.

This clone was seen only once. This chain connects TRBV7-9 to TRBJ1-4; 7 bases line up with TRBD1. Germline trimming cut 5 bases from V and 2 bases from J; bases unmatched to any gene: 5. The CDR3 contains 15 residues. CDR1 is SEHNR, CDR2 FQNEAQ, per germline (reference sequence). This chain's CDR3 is CASSKDRSTNEKLFF. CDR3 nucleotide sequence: TGTGCCAGCAGCAAGGACAGGTCGACTAATGAAAAACTGTTTTTT.

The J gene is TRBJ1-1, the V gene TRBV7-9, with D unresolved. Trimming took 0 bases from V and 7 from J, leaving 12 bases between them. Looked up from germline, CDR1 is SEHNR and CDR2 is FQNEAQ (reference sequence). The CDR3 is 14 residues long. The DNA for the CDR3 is TGTGCCAGCAGCTTAGCGTTGAGGGCCGTTGAAGCTTTCTTT. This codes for CASSLALRAVEAFF. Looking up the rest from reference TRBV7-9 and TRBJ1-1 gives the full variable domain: DTGVSQNPRHKITKRGQNVTFRCDPISEHNRLYWYRQTLGQGPEFLTYFQNEAQLEKSRLLSDRFSAERPKGSFSTLEIQRTEQGDSAMYLCASSLALRAVEAFFGQGTRLTVV.

The CDR3 DNA follows: TGTGCCAGCAGACCCGGACAGGGGACCGGGGAGCTGTTTTTT. Its translation is CASRPGQGTGELFF. The chain links TRBV11-1 to TRBJ2-2, with 9 bases aligning to TRBD1. V dropped 6 bases and J dropped 5; count of bases not matched to a gene: 4. Germline values: CDR1 SGHAT, CDR2 FQDESV (reference sequence). The CDR3 has 14 amino acids.

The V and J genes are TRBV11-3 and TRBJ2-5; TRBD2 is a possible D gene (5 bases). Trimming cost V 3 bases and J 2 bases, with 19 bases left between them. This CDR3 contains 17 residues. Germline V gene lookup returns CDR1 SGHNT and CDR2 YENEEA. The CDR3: CASSFYLPAVFQETQYF. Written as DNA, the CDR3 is TGTGCCAGCAGCTTTTACCTGCCAGCGGTTTTTCAAGAGACCCAGTACTTC.